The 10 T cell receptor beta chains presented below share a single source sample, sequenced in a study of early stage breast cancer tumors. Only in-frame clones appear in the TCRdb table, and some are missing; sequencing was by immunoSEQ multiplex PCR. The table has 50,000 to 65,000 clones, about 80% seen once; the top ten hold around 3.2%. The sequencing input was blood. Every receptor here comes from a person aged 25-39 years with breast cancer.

DNA of the CDR3: TGTGCCAGCAGGGATAGCACAGATACGCAGTATTTT. Translating gives CASRDSTDTQYF. The chain joins TRBV27 to TRBJ2-3, with D unresolved. V lost 6 bases and J 0 bases, leaving 4 bases between the germline ends. The CDR3 has 12 amino acids. Germline V lookup: CDR1 MNHEY, CDR2 SMNVEV (reference sequence).

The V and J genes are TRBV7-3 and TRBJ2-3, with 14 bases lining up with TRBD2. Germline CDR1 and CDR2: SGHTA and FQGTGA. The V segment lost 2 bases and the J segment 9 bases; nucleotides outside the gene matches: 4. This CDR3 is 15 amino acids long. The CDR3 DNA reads TGTGCCAGCAGCTTAGGGACTAGCGGGAGAGGAACGCAGTATTTT. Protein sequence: CASSLGTSGRGTQYF.

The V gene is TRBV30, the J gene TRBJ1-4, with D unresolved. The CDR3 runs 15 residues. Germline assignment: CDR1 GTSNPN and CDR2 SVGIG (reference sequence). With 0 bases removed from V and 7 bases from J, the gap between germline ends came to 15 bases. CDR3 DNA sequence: TGTGCCTGGAGTGTACTAGGTCCGGTGGGTGAAAAACTGTTTTTT. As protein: CAWSVLGPVGEKLFF.

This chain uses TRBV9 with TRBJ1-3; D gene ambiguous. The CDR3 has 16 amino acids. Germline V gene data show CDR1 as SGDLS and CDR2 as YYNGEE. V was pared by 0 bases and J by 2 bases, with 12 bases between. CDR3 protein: CASSVGTTDTGNTIYF. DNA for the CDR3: TGTGCCAGCAGCGTAGGGACGACTGACACTGGAAACACCATATATTTT.

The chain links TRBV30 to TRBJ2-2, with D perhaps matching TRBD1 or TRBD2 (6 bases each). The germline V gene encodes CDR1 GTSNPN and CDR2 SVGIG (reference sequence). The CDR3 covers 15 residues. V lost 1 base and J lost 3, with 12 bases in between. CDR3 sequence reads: CAWSGGTTYTGELFF. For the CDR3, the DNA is TGTGCCTGGAGTGGCGGGACAACTTACACCGGGGAGCTGTTTTTT. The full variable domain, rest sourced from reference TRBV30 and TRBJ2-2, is SQTIHQWPATLVQPVGSPLSLECTVEGTSNPNLYWYRQAAGRGLQLLFYSVGIGQISSEVPQNLSASRPQDRQFILSSKKLLLSDSGFYLCAWSGGTTYTGELFFGEGSRLTVL.

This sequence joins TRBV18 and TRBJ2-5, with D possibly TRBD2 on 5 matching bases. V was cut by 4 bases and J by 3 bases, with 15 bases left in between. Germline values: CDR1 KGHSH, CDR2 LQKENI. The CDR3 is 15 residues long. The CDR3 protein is CASSLSDFYKETQYF. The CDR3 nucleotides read TGTGCCAGCTCACTCTCGGACTTCTACAAAGAGACCCAGTACTTC.

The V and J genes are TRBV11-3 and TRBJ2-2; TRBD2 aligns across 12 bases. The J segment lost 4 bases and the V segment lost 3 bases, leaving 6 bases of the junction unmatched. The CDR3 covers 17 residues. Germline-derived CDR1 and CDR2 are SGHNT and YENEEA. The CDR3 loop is CASSLQTSGSITGELFF. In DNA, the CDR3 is TGTGCCAGCAGCTTGCAGACTAGCGGGAGTATCACCGGGGAGCTGTTTTTT.

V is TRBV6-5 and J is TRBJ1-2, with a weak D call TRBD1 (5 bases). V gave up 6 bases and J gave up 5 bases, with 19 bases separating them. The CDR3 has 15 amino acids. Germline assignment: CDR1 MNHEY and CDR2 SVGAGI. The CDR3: CASRQQTAPWYGYTF. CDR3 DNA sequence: TGTGCCAGCAGACAACAGACAGCCCCTTGGTATGGCTACACCTTC.

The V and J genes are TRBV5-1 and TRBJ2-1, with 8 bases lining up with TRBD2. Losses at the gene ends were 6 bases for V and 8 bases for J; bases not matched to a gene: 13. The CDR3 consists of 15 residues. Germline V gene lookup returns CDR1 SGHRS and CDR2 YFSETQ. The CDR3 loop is CASMESGSTIDEQFF. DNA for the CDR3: TGCGCCAGCATGGAAAGCGGGAGTACAATAGATGAGCAGTTCTTC.

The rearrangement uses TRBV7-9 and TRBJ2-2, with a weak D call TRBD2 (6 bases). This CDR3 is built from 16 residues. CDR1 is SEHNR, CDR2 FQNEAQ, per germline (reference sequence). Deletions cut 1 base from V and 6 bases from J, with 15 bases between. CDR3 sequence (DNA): TGTGCCAGCAGCTTAGACTCACGGGAGTTGTCCGGGGAGCTGTTTTTT. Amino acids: CASSLDSRELSGELFF.